The rows below give T cell receptor beta chains drawn from one sample of a study of blood T cell repertoires in COVID-19. The assay was immunoSEQ multiplex PCR, and TCRdb's table has in-frame clones only and misses some. The sample includes about 190,000 clones, nearly 80% of them seen just once. Sequencing used peripheral blood. Receptor source: a woman aged 70-85 years with acute or convalescent COVID-19. Each CDR3 is given with its conserved first and last residue. A D gene is named only where the DNA matches it firmly. A clone size is listed for some rows: how often the clone was seen (once, few, many), or a class if it is expanded.

clone_size j_call d_call v_call cdr3_aa cdr3_nt
. TRBJ2-1 TRBD2 TRBV11-2 CASSLSGSGYNEQFF TGTGCCAGCAGCCTTAGCGGGAGTGGCTACAATGAGCAGTTCTTC
once TRBJ2-5 TRBD2 TRBV29-1 CSATSAIGRETQYF TGCAGCGCAACTAGCGCAATTGGCCGAGAGACCCAGTACTTC
. TRBJ2-5 TRBD2 TRBV5-1 CASSLYWPSGQETQYF TGCGCCAGCAGCTTGTATTGGCCTAGCGGGCAAGAGACCCAGTACTTC
. TRBJ1-1 . TRBV3-1/TRBV3-2 CASSQGRTTGHEAFF TGTGCCAGCAGCCAAGGCCGAACCACAGGACATGAAGCTTTCTTT
. TRBJ1-3 . TRBV3-1/TRBV3-2 CASSPQGDTIYF TGTGCCAGCAGTCCACAAGGGGACACCATATATTTT
. TRBJ2-5 TRBD2 TRBV24-1 CATSDRAGLAGGATQYF TGTGCCACCAGTGATCGCGCCGGACTAGCGGGAGGTGCGACCCAGTACTTC
. TRBJ2-3 TRBD2 TRBV5-4 CASSPSSGRAGDTQYF TGTGCCAGCAGCCCCTCCAGCGGGAGGGCAGGAGATACGCAGTATTTT
. TRBJ2-2 TRBD1 TRBV5-8 CASSLGTGGLTGELFF TGTGCCAGCAGCTTGGGGACAGGGGGCCTCACCGGGGAGCTGTTTTTT
. TRBJ1-2 TRBD1 TRBV4-1 CASSQGDRAYGYTF TGCGCCAGCAGCCAGGGGGACAGGGCCTATGGCTACACCTTC
. TRBJ2-1 . TRBV12-3/TRBV12-4 CASSFLRYNEQFF TGTGCCAGCAGTTTTCTTAGATACAATGAGCAGTTCTTC
. TRBJ2-2 . TRBV5-1 CASSLGDSLTGELFF TGCGCCAGCAGCTTGGGTGACAGCCTGACCGGGGAGCTGTTTTTT
. TRBJ1-4 . TRBV4-1 CASSQESRRDEKLFF TGCGCCAGCAGCCAAGAAAGCAGGCGTGACGAAAAACTGTTTTTT
few TRBJ2-1 TRBD1 TRBV27 CASRISDRGNEQFF TGTGCCAGCAGGATCTCGGACAGGGGCAATGAGCAGTTCTTC
. TRBJ2-7 TRBD1 TRBV29-1 CSARTGGSYEQYF TGCAGCGCTAGGACAGGGGGCAGTTACGAGCAGTACTTC
. TRBJ1-5 TRBD1 TRBV27 CASSFQGGQPQHF TGTGCCAGCAGTTTCCAGGGGGGCCAGCCCCAGCATTTT
. TRBJ2-3 . TRBV19 CASRRRGTDTQYF TGTGCCAGTAGAAGGAGGGGAACAGATACGCAGTATTTT
once TRBJ2-1 . TRBV5-1 CASSHTKNALNEQFF TGCGCCAGCAGCCACACTAAAAATGCACTGAATGAGCAGTTCTTC
once TRBJ2-1 TRBD2 TRBV7-3 CASSLTGGAVTNEQFF TGTGCCAGCAGCTTGACGGGGGGAGCCGTTACGAATGAGCAGTTCTTC
few TRBJ2-5 TRBD2 TRBV6-2/TRBV6-3 CASSLSGTVSQETQYF TGTGCCAGCAGCCTTAGCGGGACGGTTTCCCAAGAGACCCAGTACTTC
. TRBJ2-7 TRBD1 TRBV15 CATSETRDRGHEQYF TGTGCCACCAGCGAAACACGGGACAGGGGCCACGAGCAGTACTTC
. TRBJ1-2 . TRBV11-2 CASSLGGQFYGYTF TGTGCCAGCAGCTTGGGGGGGCAGTTCTATGGCTACACCTTC
once TRBJ2-7 TRBD2 TRBV7-2 CASSLVSSGSSYEQYF TGTGCCAGCAGCTTAGTCTCTAGCGGGAGTTCCTACGAGCAGTACTTC
once TRBJ1-5 . TRBV4-1 CASSTNEGRDSNQPQHF TGCGCCAGCAGTACAAACGAGGGGAGGGATAGCAATCAGCCCCAGCATTTT
once TRBJ2-5 TRBD2 TRBV20-1 CSASPPREGGETQYF TGCAGTGCTAGTCCCCCGCGGGAGGGGGGAGAGACCCAGTACTTC
. TRBJ1-5 . TRBV5-6 CASSMTGVDQPQHF TGTGCCAGCAGCATGACCGGGGTGGACCAGCCCCAGCATTTT
. TRBJ2-7 TRBD2 TRBV6-5 CASVAPGLATDEQYF TGTGCCAGCGTTGCTCCGGGACTAGCTACAGACGAGCAGTACTTC
. TRBJ2-3 . TRBV5-1 CASSLAGTDTQYF TGCGCCAGCAGCTTGGCGGGGACAGATACGCAGTATTTT
. TRBJ2-1 . TRBV29-1 CSVQGQLTDNEQFF TGCAGCGTCCAGGGGCAGTTGACGGACAATGAGCAGTTCTTC
. TRBJ2-5 TRBD2 TRBV3-1/TRBV3-2 CASSLIQIGVAGAGETQYF TGTGCCAGCAGCCTGATCCAGATTGGGGTAGCGGGAGCGGGGGAGACCCAGTACTTC
once TRBJ2-3 TRBD2 TRBV3-1/TRBV3-2 CASSQSQVAGGPDTQYF TGTGCCAGCAGCCAATCCCAGGTAGCGGGAGGGCCAGATACGCAGTATTTT
. TRBJ2-3 TRBD2 TRBV7-9 CASSLTSGSSDTQYF TGTGCCAGCAGCTTGACTAGCGGGAGTTCAGATACGCAGTATTTT
. TRBJ2-7 TRBD2 TRBV6-2/TRBV6-3 CASSWSSGRPGSYYEQYF TGTGCCAGCAGTTGGAGTAGCGGGAGGCCCGGGAGCTACTACGAGCAGTACTTC
. TRBJ2-1 . TRBV4-2 CASSPSRSGGSWYNEQFF TGTGCCAGCAGCCCGTCGCGTTCCGGAGGGAGTTGGTACAATGAGCAGTTCTTC
. TRBJ2-2 TRBD1 TRBV2 CASSETGGKNTGELFF TGTGCCAGCAGCGAGACAGGGGGCAAGAACACCGGGGAGCTGTTTTTT
. TRBJ1-2 TRBD1 TRBV12-3/TRBV12-4 CASRLQGGSGYTF TGTGCCAGCAGACTACAGGGGGGAAGTGGCTACACCTTC
. TRBJ2-5 . TRBV7-9 CASNPAGPAGGRETQYF TGTGCCAGCAACCCCGCCGGGCCGGCAGGAGGGCGAGAGACCCAGTACTTC
few TRBJ2-5 TRBD2 TRBV19 CASSIGTSGWEETQYF TGTGCCAGTAGTATTGGGACTAGCGGATGGGAAGAGACCCAGTACTTC
. TRBJ2-2 TRBD1 TRBV6-5 CASSSGTGYEERELFF TGTGCCAGCAGTTCCGGGACAGGATACGAGGAGAGGGAGCTGTTTTTT
. TRBJ2-2 . TRBV2 CASSYIEGTGELFF TGTGCCAGCAGTTATATTGAGGGCACCGGGGAGCTGTTTTTT
once TRBJ1-5 TRBD1 TRBV7-9 CASSSGQYSNQPQHF TGTGCCAGCAGCTCGGGACAGTATAGCAATCAGCCCCAGCATTTT
. TRBJ2-1 TRBD2 TRBV7-3 CASSNGLAGNEQFF TGTGCCAGCAGTAACGGACTAGCTGGTAATGAGCAGTTCTTC